This TCR beta chain was found in a study of CD8 T cells in ankylosing spondylitis. The J segment lost 1 base and the V segment lost 2 bases, leaving 2 bases of the junction unmatched. The germline V gene has CDR1 MGHRA and CDR2 YSYEKL. CDR3 length: 14 amino acids. This clonotype was detected many times. The antigen is undetermined. Findings of the study overall: There were earlier reports of some motif variants in reactive arthritis synovial fluid and blood. In ankylosing spondylitis patients, matched synovial fluid reportedly showed significant enrichment of disease-linked clones. Within ankylosing spondylitis blood, a TCR beta motif made up of several highly homologous variants appeared to be characteristic. The authors found the disease-linked clones to be CD8+ and relatively rare in peripheral blood.

5'-RACE, quantitative and with molecular barcodes, yielded the TCR beta libraries. TCRdb analysed the 5' RACE reads with MiXCR anew, one entry per CDR3 protein. The sample lists about 200,000 distinct CDR3 sequences, about 7.3% seen once, with approximately 14% in the top ten. This sequence originates from a male donor with ankylosing spondylitis. The sequenced material came from blood, either unsorted or a sorted T cell fraction (not recorded which). This sequence joins TRBV4-1 and TRBJ2-7, with 7 bases lining up with TRBD1. This chain's CDR3 is CASSQPGQSYEQYF. DNA of the CDR3: TGCGCCAGCAGCCAACCGGGACAGTCCTACGAGCAGTACTTC.